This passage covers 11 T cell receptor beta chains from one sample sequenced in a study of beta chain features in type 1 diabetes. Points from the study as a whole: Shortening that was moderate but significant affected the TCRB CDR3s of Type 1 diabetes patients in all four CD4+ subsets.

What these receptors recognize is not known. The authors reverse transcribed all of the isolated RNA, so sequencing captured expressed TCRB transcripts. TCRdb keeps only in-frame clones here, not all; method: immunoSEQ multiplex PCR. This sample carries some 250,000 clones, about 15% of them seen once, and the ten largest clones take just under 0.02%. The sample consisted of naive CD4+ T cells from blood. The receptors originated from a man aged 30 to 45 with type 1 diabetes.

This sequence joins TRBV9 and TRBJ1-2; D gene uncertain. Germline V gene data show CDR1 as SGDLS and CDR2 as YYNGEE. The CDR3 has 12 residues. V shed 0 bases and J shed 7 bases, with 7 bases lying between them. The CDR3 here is CASSVGFSGYTF. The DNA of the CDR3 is TGTGCCAGCAGCGTAGGATTCAGTGGCTACACCTTC.

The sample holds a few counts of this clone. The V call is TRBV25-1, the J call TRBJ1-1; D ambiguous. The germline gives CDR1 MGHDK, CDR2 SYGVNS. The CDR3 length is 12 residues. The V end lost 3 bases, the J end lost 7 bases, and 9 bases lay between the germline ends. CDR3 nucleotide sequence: TGTGCCAGCAGTGATTTTGACAATGAAGCTTTCTTT. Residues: CASSDFDNEAFF.

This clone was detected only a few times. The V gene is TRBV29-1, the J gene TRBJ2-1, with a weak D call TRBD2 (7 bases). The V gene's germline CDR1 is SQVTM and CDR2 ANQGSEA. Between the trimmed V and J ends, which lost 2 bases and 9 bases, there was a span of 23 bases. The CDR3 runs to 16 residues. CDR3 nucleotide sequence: TGCAGCGTTGAAACAGGTGGGGGGGCGGTAGGGAGTGAGCAGTTCTTC. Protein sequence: CSVETGGGAVGSEQFF.

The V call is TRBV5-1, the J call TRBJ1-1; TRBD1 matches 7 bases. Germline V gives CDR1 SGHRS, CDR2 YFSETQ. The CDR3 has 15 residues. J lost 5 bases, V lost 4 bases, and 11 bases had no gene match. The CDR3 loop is CASSEDRVVTTEAFF. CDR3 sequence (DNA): TGCGCCAGCAGCGAAGACAGGGTTGTAACGACTGAAGCTTTCTTT.

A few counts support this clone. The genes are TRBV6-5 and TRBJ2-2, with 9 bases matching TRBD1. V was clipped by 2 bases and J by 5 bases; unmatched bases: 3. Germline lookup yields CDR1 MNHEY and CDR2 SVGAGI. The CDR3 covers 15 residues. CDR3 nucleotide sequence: TGTGCCAGCAGTTACGGGGACAGGGAAACCGGGGAGCTGTTTTTT. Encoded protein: CASSYGDRETGELFF.

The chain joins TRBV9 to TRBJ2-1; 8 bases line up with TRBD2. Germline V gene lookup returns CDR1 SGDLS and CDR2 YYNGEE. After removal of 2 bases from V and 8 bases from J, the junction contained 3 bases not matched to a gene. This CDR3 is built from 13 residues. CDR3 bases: TGTGCCAGCAGCGTCACCGGGGGGGATGAGCAGTTCTTC. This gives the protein CASSVTGGDEQFF. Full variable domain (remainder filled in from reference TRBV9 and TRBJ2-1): DSGVTQTPKHLITATGQRVTLRCSPRSGDLSVYWYQQSLDQGLQFLIQYYNGEERAKGNILERFSAQQFPDLHSELNLSSLELGDSALYFCASSVTGGDEQFFGPGTRLTVL.

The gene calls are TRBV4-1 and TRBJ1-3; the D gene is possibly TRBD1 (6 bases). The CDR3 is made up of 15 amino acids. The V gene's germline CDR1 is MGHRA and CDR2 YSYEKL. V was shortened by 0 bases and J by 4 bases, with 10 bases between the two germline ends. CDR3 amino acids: CASSQDPGVGNTIYF. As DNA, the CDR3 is TGCGCCAGCAGCCAAGATCCAGGGGTGGGAAACACCATATATTTT.

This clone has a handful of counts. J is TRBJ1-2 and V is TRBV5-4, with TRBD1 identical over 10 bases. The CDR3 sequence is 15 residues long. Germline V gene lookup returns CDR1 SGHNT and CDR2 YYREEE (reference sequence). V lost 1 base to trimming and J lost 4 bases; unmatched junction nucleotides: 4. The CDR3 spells CASSLSGTGVYGYTF. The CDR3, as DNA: TGTGCCAGCAGCTTGTCCGGGACAGGGGTCTATGGCTACACCTTC. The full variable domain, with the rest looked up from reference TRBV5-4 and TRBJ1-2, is ETGVTQSPTHLIKTRGQQVTLRCSSQSGHNTVSWYQQALGQGPQFIFQYYREEENGRGNFPPRFSGLQFPNYSSELNVNALELDDSALYLCASSLSGTGVYGYTFGSGTRLTVV.

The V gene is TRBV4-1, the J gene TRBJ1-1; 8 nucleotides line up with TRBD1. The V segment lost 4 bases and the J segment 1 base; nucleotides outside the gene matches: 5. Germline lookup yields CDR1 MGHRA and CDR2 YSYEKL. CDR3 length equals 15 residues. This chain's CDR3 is CASSLEDRANTEAFF. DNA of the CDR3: TGCGCCAGCAGCCTCGAGGACAGGGCGAACACTGAAGCTTTCTTT.

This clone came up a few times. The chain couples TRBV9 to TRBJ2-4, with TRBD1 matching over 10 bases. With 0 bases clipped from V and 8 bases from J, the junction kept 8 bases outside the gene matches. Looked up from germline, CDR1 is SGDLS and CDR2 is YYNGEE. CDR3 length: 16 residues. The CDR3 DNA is TGTGCCAGCAGCGTAGACCCTGGACAGGGGGGGGACATTCAGTACTTC. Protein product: CASSVDPGQGGDIQYF.

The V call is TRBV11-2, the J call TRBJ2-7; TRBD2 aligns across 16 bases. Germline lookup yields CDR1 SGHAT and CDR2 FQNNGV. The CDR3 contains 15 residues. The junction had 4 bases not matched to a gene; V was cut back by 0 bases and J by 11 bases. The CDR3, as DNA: TGTGCCAGCAGCTTAGAAGGGACTAGCGGGGGGGCGAAGTACTTC. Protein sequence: CASSLEGTSGGAKYF.